Included here is one T cell receptor beta chain sequence, with context. Its antigen is undetermined. The length of the CDR3 is 13 residues. Per the germline V gene, CDR1 is MNHEY and CDR2 is SVGAGI. V was pared by 6 bases and J by 8 bases, with 11 bases between. Sequencing was performed with immunoSEQ multiplex PCR; in TCRdb, only in-frame clones are kept and a portion is missing. The table has 190,000 or so clones, more than 85% seen once. The data are from a study of T cell responses to AZD1222 COVID-19 vaccine. Points from the study as a whole: There were vaccine-associated CD4 TCRs across spike, dominant at 160-218 and 743-854. Every sample of the repertoires postdated the peak T cell response. Increased Spike-specific TCR breadth and depth were observed after two AZD1222 doses. Baseline serostatus was positive in only a handful of AZD1222 recipients.

Sequencing used peripheral blood, obtained 28 days after the second AZD1222 dose. The sequence was obtained from an adult who received the AZD1222 COVID-19 vaccine. J is TRBJ1-6 and V is TRBV6-5; a weak D match, TRBD1 (5 bases). CDR3 amino acids: CASRRGTDSPLHF. The CDR3 nucleotides are TGTGCCAGCAGGCGCGGGACGGATTCACCCCTCCACTTT.